The sequence of this T cell receptor beta chain was determined in a study of T cell responses to AZD1222 COVID-19 vaccine. Data came from immunoSEQ multiplex PCR; TCRdb stores just in-frame clones and leaves some out. The sample has just under 90,000 clones, 80% to 90% seen once; the top ten hold 10%. Germline CDR1 SGHAT, CDR2 FQNNGV. CDR3 length: 11 residues. The ends were cut back, 4 bases at V and 13 bases at J, with 13 bases in the middle. Sequencing was performed on peripheral blood, taken on day 0 of MenACWY control vaccination. The chain couples TRBV11-2 to TRBJ1-2, with D unclear. The clonotype originates from an adult in good health. CDR3 protein: CASSSTTRSTF. DNA of the CDR3: TGTGCCAGCAGCTCGACGACAAGATCCACCTTC.